Listed below are T cell receptor beta chains from one sample, sequenced in a study of T cells in Graves' hyperthyroidism and ophthalmopathy. TCRdb redid the calling of the multiplex PCR reads with MiXCR, one entry per CDR3 protein. The top ten hold 16% of the sample, which has more than 550,000 distinct CDR3 sequences, approximately 19% seen once. Sequenced sample: blood. The receptor source for this set is a woman in her forties or fifties with Graves' hyperthyroidism that later progressed to Graves' ophthalmopathy. The CDR3 runs from the conserved cysteine through the conserved F or W. The order of the fields is clone size, V gene, J gene, D gene, CDR3 protein, CDR3 DNA. The D gene is left open where the match is weak. A row's size may be missing; if present it is once, few, many or a size class.

-	TRBV5-1	TRBJ2-5	TRBD1	CASSLGTGGVVETQYF	TGCGCCAGCAGCTTAGGGACAGGGGGAGTTGTGGAGACCCAGTACTTC
many	TRBV10-3	TRBJ2-7	TRBD1	CAISPGDSSYEQYF	TGTGCCATCAGTCCCGGGGACAGCTCCTACGAGCAGTACTTC
few	TRBV6-1	TRBJ1-2	TRBD1	CASSAGTGRNYGYTF	TGTGCCAGCAGCGCCGGGACAGGGCGCAACTATGGCTACACCTTC
few	TRBV11-2	TRBJ1-2	TRBD1	CASSLETGGIYGYTF	TGTGCCAGCAGCTTAGAAACAGGGGGGATCTATGGCTACACCTTC
few	TRBV5-1	TRBJ1-4	-	CASSSPGLTEELFF	TGCGCCAGCAGCTCCCCGGGACTGACAGAAGAACTGTTTTTT
many	TRBV20-1	TRBJ2-7	-	CSARAGSLYEQYF	TGCAGTGCTAGAGCAGGGTCTCTCTACGAGCAGTACTTC
many	TRBV12-3/TRBV12-4	TRBJ1-1	-	CASRPKKSTEAFF	TGTGCCAGCAGACCGAAAAAAAGCACTGAAGCTTTCTTT
many	TRBV5-6	TRBJ1-5	-	CASSLFVASNQPQHF	TGTGCCAGCAGCTTATTCGTTGCCAGCAATCAGCCCCAGCATTTT
many	TRBV12-3/TRBV12-4	TRBJ1-3	TRBD1	CASSSTGGNGNTIYF	TGTGCCAGCAGTTCGACAGGGGGAAATGGAAACACCATATATTTT
-	TRBV20-1	TRBJ1-5	-	CSAGRTAYSNQPQHF	TGCAGTGCTGGTCGGACAGCGTATAGCAATCAGCCCCAGCATTTT
-	TRBV7-8	TRBJ1-5	-	CASSLEGHGNQPQHF	TGTGCCAGCAGCTTAGAGGGTCACGGCAATCAGCCCCAGCATTTT
many	TRBV18	TRBJ2-3	-	CASSPPTVDTQYF	TGTGCCAGCTCACCACCGACGGTAGATACGCAGTATTTT
-	TRBV15	TRBJ2-1	TRBD2	CATEEAGGLDNEQFF	TGTGCCACCGAGGAGGCGGGGGGGCTCGACAATGAGCAGTTCTTC
-	TRBV27	TRBJ1-5	-	CASSFAGPQPQHF	TGTGCCAGCAGTTTCGCAGGGCCCCAGCCCCAGCATTTT
few	TRBV19	TRBJ2-1	TRBD2	CASSIEAPGALLAGTYNEQFF	TGTGCCAGTAGTATAGAAGCCCCGGGGGCTCTACTAGCGGGGACCTACAATGAGCAGTTCTTC
few	TRBV29-1	TRBJ2-7	-	CSVVTGALPYEQYF	TGCAGCGTTGTCACGGGGGCGCTTCCCTACGAGCAGTACTTC
few	TRBV5-4	TRBJ2-1	TRBD2	CASRSQRGSSYNEQFF	TGTGCCAGCAGGTCCCAGCGGGGGTCCTCCTACAATGAGCAGTTCTTC
many	TRBV20-1	TRBJ2-7	-	CSARDPLGSYEQYF	TGCAGTGCTAGAGATCCTCTTGGCTCCTACGAGCAGTACTTC
-	TRBV3-1	TRBJ1-2	TRBD1	CASSQASLRDRGANYGYTF	TGTGCCAGCAGCCAAGCCTCCCTCCGGGACAGGGGAGCTAACTATGGCTACACCTTC
many	TRBV2	TRBJ1-5	-	CASSDNRVGQPQHF	TGTGCCAGCAGTGATAATAGGGTGGGACAGCCCCAGCATTTT
many	TRBV6-1	TRBJ2-5	TRBD1	CASSWTGFEETQYF	TGTGCCAGCAGTTGGACAGGGTTTGAGGAGACCCAGTACTTC
many	TRBV6-1	TRBJ2-4	-	CASILDRLAKNIQYF	TGTGCCAGCATCTTAGACAGACTAGCCAAAAACATTCAGTACTTC
few	TRBV27	TRBJ2-1	TRBD1	CASRQGDEQFF	TGTGCCAGCCGACAGGGTGATGAGCAGTTCTTC
many	TRBV2	TRBJ1-2	-	CASSRDSMGYGYTF	TGTGCCAGCAGCCGGGACTCGATGGGCTATGGCTATACCTTC
-	TRBV10-3	TRBJ2-3	-	CAIKVGQGADTQYF	TGTGCCATCAAGGTGGGCCAGGGAGCAGATACGCAGTATTTT
many	TRBV7-9	TRBJ1-1	-	CASSEYPGGPNTEAFF	TGTGCCAGCAGCGAATACCCGGGGGGCCCGAACACTGAAGCTTTCTTT
-	TRBV7-8	TRBJ1-6	TRBD1	CASSLGTQGTGPNSPLHF	TGTGCCAGCAGCTTAGGTACCCAAGGGACAGGCCCTAATTCACCCCTCCACTTT
few	TRBV15	TRBJ1-2	-	CATSRGAGEYGYTF	TGTGCCACCAGCAGAGGGGCAGGGGAGTATGGCTACACCTTC
-	TRBV5-1	TRBJ1-1	-	CASSRNTGTNTEAFF	TGCGCCAGCAGTCGTAACACAGGGACGAACACTGAAGCTTTCTTT
many	TRBV11-2	TRBJ1-1	TRBD1	CASSLDVAGGLSNTEAFF	TGTGCCAGCAGCTTAGATGTGGCAGGGGGCCTATCCAACACTGAAGCTTTCTTT
-	TRBV4-1	TRBJ2-1	-	CASSRQSSYNEQFF	TGCGCCAGCAGCCGGCAAAGCTCCTACAATGAGCAGTTCTTC
few	TRBV27	TRBJ1-1	TRBD1	CASIGTVYMNTEAFF	TGTGCCAGCATCGGGACAGTTTATATGAACACTGAAGCTTTCTTT
few	TRBV2	TRBJ2-7	TRBD2	CASFPGTSGGAFVNEQYF	TGTGCCAGCTTTCCCGGGACTAGCGGGGGGGCTTTTGTAAACGAGCAGTACTTC
few	TRBV27	TRBJ1-1	TRBD1	CASTLTGLHTEAFF	TGTGCCAGCACCTTGACAGGGCTGCACACTGAAGCTTTCTTT
-	TRBV2	TRBJ1-5	TRBD1	CASTPGQGFGQPQHF	TGTGCCAGCACTCCGGGACAGGGTTTCGGCCAGCCCCAGCATTTT
-	TRBV4-2	TRBJ2-3	-	CASSQEWARNTDTQYF	TGTGCCAGCAGCCAAGAGTGGGCTAGAAACACAGATACGCAGTATTTT
many	TRBV7-9	TRBJ2-5	-	CASSLSHWDKEETQYF	TGTGCCAGCAGCTTGTCCCATTGGGACAAAGAAGAGACCCAGTACTTC
many	TRBV3-1	TRBJ2-5	TRBD2	CASSHRSGGKVQGTQYF	TGTGCCAGCAGCCATCGCTCGGGGGGAAAGGTACAAGGGACCCAGTACTTC
-	TRBV5-6	TRBJ1-4	-	CASSLVLEGNEKLFF	TGTGCCAGCAGCTTGGTACTAGAGGGTAATGAAAAACTGTTTTTT
few	TRBV6-5	TRBJ1-5	-	CASSYSVGSQPQHF	TGTGCCAGCAGTTACTCGGTGGGAAGTCAGCCCCAGCATTTT
few	TRBV11-3	TRBJ2-3	TRBD2	CASSLGLLADTDTQYF	TGTGCCAGCAGCTTAGGCTTGCTAGCGGACACAGATACGCAGTATTTT
-	TRBV6-2/TRBV6-3	TRBJ2-5	TRBD2	CASSRSGGAETQYF	TGTGCCAGCAGCCGTAGCGGGGGGGCAGAGACCCAGTACTTC
once	TRBV7-6	TRBJ1-1	-	CASSPGYGIVGTEAFF	TGTGCCAGCAGCCCGGGCTACGGTATTGTTGGCACTGAAGCTTTCTTT
few	TRBV5-1	TRBJ1-5	-	CASSEGDREPQHF	TGCGCCAGCAGCGAAGGGGACCGGGAGCCCCAGCATTTT
few	TRBV7-6	TRBJ2-1	-	CASSLGRSVHEQFF	TGTGCCAGCAGCTTAGGCCGGTCTGTACATGAGCAGTTCTTC
few	TRBV5-1	TRBJ1-1	TRBD1	CASSGTGGVDTEAFF	TGCGCCAGCAGCGGGACAGGGGGAGTCGACACTGAAGCTTTCTTT
-	TRBV4-1	TRBJ1-2	-	CASSQDVLGGAGNGYTF	TGCGCCAGCAGCCAAGATGTTTTAGGGGGGGCAGGGAATGGCTACACCTTC
few	TRBV20-1	TRBJ2-4	-	CSARDLRLAKNIQYF	TGCAGTGCTAGAGATCTCAGGCTAGCCAAAAACATTCAGTACTTC
-	TRBV30	TRBJ1-2	-	CAWSRSTVNYGYTF	TGTGCCTGGAGTAGGTCGACAGTTAACTATGGCTACACCTTC
few	TRBV18	TRBJ1-4	TRBD1	CASSPAGGVEKLFF	TGTGCCAGCTCACCCGCAGGGGGTGTTGAAAAACTGTTTTTT
few	TRBV29-1	TRBJ1-2	TRBD1	CSVVTGGYGYTF	TGCAGCGTTGTTACAGGGGGTTATGGCTACACCTTC
-	TRBV5-1	TRBJ2-5	-	CASSLWGDQETQYF	TGCGCCAGCAGCTTGTGGGGGGACCAAGAGACCCAGTACTTC
-	TRBV6-1	TRBJ2-3	-	CATRPQVPTDTQYF	TGTGCCACCCGGCCCCAGGTCCCCACAGATACGCAGTATTTT
many	TRBV12-3/TRBV12-4	TRBJ2-3	-	CASTNGGALTDTQYF	TGTGCCAGCACCAACGGAGGGGCATTAACCGATACGCAGTATTTT
-	TRBV12-3/TRBV12-4	TRBJ2-2	-	CASSKGGGYTGELFF	TGTGCCAGCAGTAAGGGGGGTGGGTACACCGGGGAGCTGTTTTTT
-	TRBV20-1	TRBJ2-1	TRBD2	CSARDSLAGGRNEQFF	TGCAGTGCTAGGGATTCCCTAGCGGGGGGACGCAATGAGCAGTTCTTC
-	TRBV27	TRBJ2-4	-	CASSLGGAGIQYF	TGTGCCAGCAGTTTAGGGGGGGCCGGCATTCAGTACTTC